Following are 7 T cell receptor beta chains from one sample sequenced in a study of blood T cell repertoires in COVID-19. The data were produced by immunoSEQ multiplex PCR, yet TCRdb's version contains in-frame clones alone and is incomplete. The sample has 200,000 or so clones; about 90% are singletons. Input material: peripheral blood. These receptors came from an older woman with acute or convalescent COVID-19.

The chain uses TRBV28 and TRBJ2-1; 13 bases are shared with TRBD2. The CDR3 totals 16 residues. Per the germline V gene, CDR1 is MDHEN and CDR2 is SYDVKM. The junction had 5 bases not matched to a gene; V was cut back by 8 bases and J by 1 base. The CDR3 DNA reads as TGTGCCAGCCGACGACTAGCGGGAGGTTCCTACAATGAGCAGTTCTTC. This codes for CASRRLAGGSYNEQFF.

The V call is TRBV3-1 (or the pseudogene TRBV3-2), the J call TRBJ2-3; D not resolved. CDR3 length: 14 amino acids. Germline V gives CDR1 LGHDT, CDR2 YNNKEL (reference sequence). V was shortened by 0 bases and J by 9 bases, with 13 bases between the two germline ends. CDR3 protein: CASSQDTSGGTQYF. DNA of the CDR3: TGTGCCAGCAGCCAAGATACCTCGGGTGGAACGCAGTATTTT.

The J gene is TRBJ2-5, the V gene TRBV15; no clear D. Trimming took off 2 bases at V and 9 bases at J, with 10 bases between the two ends. CDR3 length equals 12 residues. Per the germline V gene, CDR1 is LNHNV and CDR2 is YYDKDF (reference sequence). CDR3 DNA: TGTGCCACCAGCAGATCGACACCTCCCCAGTACTTC. As protein: CATSRSTPPQYF. Full variable domain (missing parts from reference TRBV15 and TRBJ2-5): DAMVIQNPRYQVTQFGKPVTLSCSQTLNHNVMYWYQQKSSQAPKLLFHYYDKDFNNEADTPDNFQSRRPNTSFCFLDIRSPGLGDTAMYLCATSRSTPPQYFGPGTRLLVL.

The sample holds one count of this clone. This chain connects TRBV19 to TRBJ1-2, with D maybe TRBD1 (6 bases). Trimming took off 6 bases at V and 0 bases at J, with 14 bases between the two ends. The CDR3 has 15 residues. Germline CDR1 and CDR2: LNHDA and SQIVND (reference sequence). This CDR3 is CASSTKQGPNYGYTF. The CDR3 DNA sequence: TGTGCCAGTAGCACCAAACAGGGTCCTAACTATGGCTACACCTTC.

Comments on this clone: Other nucleotide sequences from this sample produce the same CDR3. This rearrangement joins TRBV9 to TRBJ2-5; D is perhaps TRBD2 (6 bases). Germline V gene lookup returns CDR1 SGDLS and CDR2 YYNGEE. The CDR3 runs to 13 residues. V dropped 0 bases and J dropped 4 bases, with 7 bases sitting between them. CDR3 coding DNA: TGTGCCAGCAGCGTAGTGGGGGGAGAGACCCAGTACTTC. Translation gives CASSVVGGETQYF.

The chain is built from TRBV18 and TRBJ1-5; D might be TRBD1 (6 bases). V lost 4 bases to trimming and J lost 2 bases, with 12 bases between them. Germline V CDR1 and CDR2: KGHSH, LQKENI. This CDR3 region has 15 residues. The CDR3 nucleotides are TGTGCCAGCTCACGGTCGGGGGGCCGCAATCAGCCCCAGCATTTT. Translating it yields CASSRSGGRNQPQHF.

The chain recombines TRBV19 with TRBJ2-1; D perhaps matches TRBD2 (6 bases). CDR1 and CDR2 (germline): LNHDA, SQIVND (reference sequence). The V gene lost 2 bases and the J gene lost 12 bases, with 8 bases spanning the gap. This CDR3 is built from 11 residues. The CDR3 DNA reads TGTGCCAGTAGTATACAGGGAGGGCAGTTCTTC. Its translation: CASSIQGGQFF.